This T cell receptor beta chain was captured in a study of blood T cell repertoires in COVID-19. V lost 5 bases to trimming and J lost 7 bases, with 20 bases between them. In germline, CDR1 is SEHNR, CDR2 FQNEAQ (reference sequence). CDR3 size: 15 residues. Authors' methods: Amplification with reference gene primers provided the estimates of nucleated cell counts. Clones were sequenced by immunoSEQ multiplex PCR, and TCRdb holds only the in-frame ones, with some missing. V and J calls and clone size are copied from that table; D and trimming were computed from the DNA. The data show 200,000 to 250,000 clones, approximately 80% seen once. This clone has at least ten counts.

The sample comprised peripheral blood. This sequence originates from a woman aged 18 to 35 with acute or convalescent COVID-19. This chain joins TRBV7-9 and TRBJ1-1; weak D call: TRBD1 (5 bases). As DNA, the CDR3 is TGTGCCAGCAGCACCCTTCCGGGACTCGGTATTGAAGCTTTCTTT. Protein product: CASSTLPGLGIEAFF. The whole variable domain, filled in from reference TRBV7-9 and TRBJ1-1, reads DTGVSQNPRHKITKRGQNVTFRCDPISEHNRLYWYRQTLGQGPEFLTYFQNEAQLEKSRLLSDRFSAERPKGSFSTLEIQRTEQGDSAMYLCASSTLPGLGIEAFFGQGTRLTVV.